These T cell receptor beta chains were read from a single sample in a study of T-cell reconstitution after alpha-beta-depleted transplantation in children. Via MiXCR, TCRdb re-called the PCR reads, giving one row per CDR3 protein. The data contain about 260,000 distinct CDR3 sequences, 8.2% of them singletons. Source: PBMCs, mostly from graft donor cells, taken 180 days after TCRalphabeta/CD19-depleted stem cell transplant. The origin of the receptors is a male patient under 18 who had a stem cell transplant for acute lymphoblastic leukemia, so the T cells may come from the graft donor. CDR3s leave out the opening cysteine and the closing phenylalanine or tryptophan. Where a row states a size, it is once, few, many or the class of an expanded clone; other rows omit it.

>TRBJ2-2|TRBV7-9|many
ASSLVVRVNTGELF
>TRBJ1-1|TRBV7-6|many
ASSSQREGTEAF
>TRBJ2-5|TRBV5-6|NA
ASSPAGGPWAAQY
>TRBJ2-2|TRBV12-3/TRBV12-4|many
ASTITSGVNTGELF
>TRBJ2-7|TRBV20-1|many
SACETGKSSYEQY
>TRBJ1-1|TRBV5-1|many
ASRRDRGVKAF
>TRBJ2-7|TRBV11-2|few
ASSLGYQNDEQY
>TRBJ1-2|TRBV6-1|few
ASSEWTVNYGYT
>TRBJ1-1|TRBV28|few
ASSLAAVYTEAF
>TRBJ2-3|TRBV3-1|many
ASSPLAGGPSDTQY
>TRBJ2-3|TRBV7-9|many
ASSFRGASDTQY
>TRBJ1-2|TRBV6-2/TRBV6-3|many
ASRLISGSAGYT
>TRBJ2-2|TRBV11-2|many
ASSLVAGGNTGELF
>TRBJ2-3|TRBV5-1|many
ASSSDTGGTDTQY
>TRBJ1-2|TRBV6-5|few
ASSYPSGTGGAGYGYT
>TRBJ2-7|TRBV5-1|many
ASSPAETYEQY
>TRBJ2-3|TRBV5-1|many
ASSFRSSTDTQY
>TRBJ2-1|TRBV28|many
ASIPGTGALNEQF
>TRBJ2-1|TRBV20-1|many
SAVKPDSNEQF
>TRBJ2-5|TRBV6-1|NA
ASSSLGGETQY
>TRBJ1-1|TRBV5-1|many
ASSYPGTGAQGLNTEAF
>TRBJ2-5|TRBV10-2|many
ASSEGTLGVRQETQY
>TRBJ1-6|TRBV7-9|many
ASSPGQTYNSPLH
>TRBJ2-5|TRBV4-1|many
ASSQERSRGGQETQY
>TRBJ1-6|TRBV3-1|many
ASSRDSSYNSPLH
>TRBJ2-2|TRBV15|many
ATTVDTYTGELF
>TRBJ1-6|TRBV20-1|many
SALDSSSYNSPLH
>TRBJ1-1|TRBV28|many
ASRTVTEAF
>TRBJ1-5|TRBV7-2|many
ASSPGQWRQPQH
>TRBJ2-7|TRBV19|NA
ASSSAGEQN
>TRBJ2-5|TRBV12-3/TRBV12-4|many
ASSLKWGTQY
>TRBJ2-5|TRBV11-1|many
ASSSYQGYQETQY